Listed below are T cell receptor beta chains from one sample, sequenced in a study of cytomegalovirus exposure and HLA in healthy donors. Here immunoSEQ multiplex PCR was the method, and the copy in TCRdb shows in-frame clones only, minus some. The sample shows some 140,000 clones, about four fifths of them seen only once. The sequenced sample was PBMCs. The receptor set was obtained from a man younger than 35 in good health and CMV-seronegative. Both conserved end residues are part of each CDR3. Each record gives: J gene, V gene, D gene, clone size, CDR3 protein, CDR3 DNA. The D gene is left open where the match is weak. A clone size is listed for some rows: how often the clone was seen (once, few, many), or a class if it is expanded.

TRBJ1-4	TRBV30	TRBD1	-	CAWTRTGGGTNEKLFF	TGTGCCTGGACCCGGACAGGGGGTGGTACTAATGAAAAACTGTTTTTT
TRBJ1-1	TRBV6-1	TRBD1	-	CASGAMTGLPEAFF	TGTGCCAGCGGGGCAATGACAGGGCTTCCTGAAGCTTTCTTT
TRBJ2-5	TRBV7-9	-	few	CASSFPGQETQYF	TGTGCCAGCAGCTTTCCGGGCCAAGAGACCCAGTACTTC
TRBJ2-6	TRBV30	TRBD1	-	CAWGQGSSGANVLTF	TGTGCCTGGGGACAGGGGAGCTCTGGGGCCAACGTCCTGACTTTC
TRBJ2-2	TRBV30	TRBD1	-	CAWSIGQGIRELFF	TGTGCCTGGAGTATCGGACAGGGGATTAGGGAGCTGTTTTTT
TRBJ1-2	TRBV2	TRBD1	few	CASTLGGARAGYTF	TGTGCCAGCACGTTAGGGGGCGCACGGGCCGGCTACACCTTC
TRBJ1-1	TRBV2	-	-	CASRGQVGEAFF	TGTGCCAGCAGGGGGCAGGTTGGAGAAGCTTTCTTT
TRBJ2-3	TRBV27	TRBD2	-	CASSSRGAWGGTQYF	TGTGCCAGCAGTTCGCGGGGGGCCTGGGGTGGTACGCAGTATTTT
TRBJ1-1	TRBV4-1	-	-	CASSHTTGNTEAFF	TGCGCCAGCAGCCATACGACAGGGAACACTGAAGCTTTCTTT
TRBJ2-3	TRBV9	TRBD1	-	CASSVFPGQGYTQYF	TGTGCCAGCAGCGTATTTCCGGGACAGGGATATACGCAGTATTTT
TRBJ2-5	TRBV4-1	-	-	CASSQLGVRETQYF	TGCGCCAGCAGCCAACTCGGGGTTAGGGAGACCCAGTACTTC
TRBJ2-7	TRBV4-2	TRBD2	-	CASSQAGGPVYEQYF	TGTGCCAGCAGCCAAGCGGGGGGGCCGGTATACGAGCAGTACTTC
TRBJ1-6	TRBV6-5	-	few	CASSYWEGPLHF	TGTGCCAGCAGTTATTGGGAGGGGCCCCTCCACTTT
TRBJ1-2	TRBV18	TRBD1	-	CASSLGQGDGYTF	TGTGCCAGCTCACTCGGACAGGGGGATGGCTACACCTTC
TRBJ2-5	TRBV11-2	-	-	CASSSDLGVPQYF	TGTGCCAGCAGCTCGGACCTCGGGGTCCCCCAGTACTTC
TRBJ2-5	TRBV5-1	TRBD1	-	CASSWGGQGARETQYF	TGCGCCAGCAGCTGGGGGGGACAGGGGGCCCGGGAGACCCAGTACTTC
TRBJ1-1	TRBV7-9	-	-	CASSSIQTPWDTEAFF	TGTGCCAGCAGCTCCATACAGACCCCCTGGGACACTGAAGCTTTCTTT
TRBJ1-2	TRBV5-1	-	-	CASSLRDGEGYGHTF	TGCGCCAGCAGCTTGCGGGACGGGGAGGGCTATGGCCACACCTTC
TRBJ2-7	TRBV6-8	TRBD1	few	CASSYQRQGVIIGEYF	TGTGCCAGCAGTTACCAGAGACAGGGGGTAATAATTGGTGAGTACTTC
TRBJ1-1	TRBV27	TRBD1	-	CASRRLGQGVAEAFF	TGTGCCAGCAGAAGACTGGGACAGGGGGTGGCTGAAGCTTTCTTT
TRBJ2-1	TRBV5-1	TRBD2	-	CASSLGGGGIYNEQFF	TGCGCCAGCAGCTTGGGTGGGGGGGGGATCTACAATGAGCAGTTCTTC
TRBJ1-3	TRBV19	TRBD1	-	CATRDRTSGNTIYF	TGTGCCACCCGGGACAGGACTTCTGGAAACACCATATATTTT
TRBJ2-6	TRBV30	TRBD1	-	CAWSGDRVSSGANGLTF	TGTGCCTGGAGTGGGGACAGGGTTTCCTCTGGGGCCAACGGCCTGACTTTC
TRBJ2-3	TRBV18	-	few	CASSTGSPRDTQYF	TGTGCCAGCTCGACCGGGTCTCCACGGGATACGCAGTATTTT
TRBJ1-2	TRBV7-9	-	once	CASSPLEGGVGYTF	TGTGCCAGCAGCCCACTGGAGGGGGGGGTCGGCTACACCTTC
TRBJ1-1	TRBV7-8	-	-	CASSTSRGNTEAFF	TGTGCCAGCAGCACAAGCAGAGGGAACACTGAAGCTTTCTTT
TRBJ2-6	TRBV6-6	-	-	CASSSRTVSGANVLTF	TGTGCCAGCAGCTCCAGGACAGTCTCTGGGGCCAACGTCCTGACTTTC
TRBJ1-1	TRBV7-2	-	-	CASSRGQINEAFF	TGTGCCAGCAGCCGAGGACAGATAAATGAAGCTTTCTTT
TRBJ1-1	TRBV6-5	TRBD1	-	CASRGGQVYSTEAFF	TGTGCCAGCAGGGGGGGACAGGTCTATTCCACTGAAGCTTTCTTT
TRBJ1-3	TRBV2	TRBD1	-	CASSDLRGGPGNTIYF	TGTGCCAGCAGTGACCTCAGAGGGGGCCCCGGAAACACCATATATTTT
TRBJ2-4	TRBV6-5	-	-	CASSYSATGENHQYF	TGTGCCAGCAGTTACTCGGCAACAGGAGAAAACCATCAGTACTTC
TRBJ2-3	TRBV7-2	-	once	CASIRGDGGTDTQYF	TGTGCCAGCATCAGGGGGGACGGGGGTACAGATACGCAGTATTTT